The 20 T cell receptor beta chains given below trace back to one sample, sequenced in a study of cytomegalovirus exposure and HLA in healthy donors. A multiplex PCR was run with 60 Vbeta primers and 13 Jbeta primers. Measured with immunoSEQ multiplex PCR; TCRdb has only the in-frame clones, and not every one. The sample yields some 45,000 clones, 87% seen once. The sample taken for sequencing was PBMCs. The receptors derive from a woman aged 40 to 50 in good health and CMV-seropositive.

This rearrangement joins TRBV28 to TRBJ2-5, with 10 nucleotides matching TRBD2. Germline loops: CDR1 MDHEN, CDR2 SYDVKM. The CDR3 runs 15 residues. V trimming: 4 bases; J trimming: 5 bases; junction bases outside the gene matches: 7. CDR3 sequence reads: CASSSPAGGMETQYF. DNA for the CDR3: TGTGCCAGCAGTTCACCAGCGGGAGGGATGGAGACCCAGTACTTC.

V gene TRBV11-3 combines with J gene TRBJ1-1; D gene unclear. The ends were cut back, 10 bases at V and 5 bases at J, with 17 bases in the middle. Germline V gene sequence: CDR1 SGHNT, CDR2 YENEEA. The CDR3 spans 13 residues. The CDR3, as DNA: TGTGCCACTTCCCGGAGGGAAGGGACTGAAGCTTTCTTT. Its protein product is CATSRREGTEAFF. The full variable domain, with the rest looked up from reference TRBV11-3 and TRBJ1-1, is EAGVVQSPRYKIIEKKQPVAFWCNPISGHNTLYWYLQNLGQGPELLIRYENEEAVDDSQLPKDRFSAERLKGVDSTLKIQPAELGDSAVYLCATSRREGTEAFFGQGTRLTVV.

The rearrangement joins TRBV6-1 to TRBJ2-5; the D gene is possibly TRBD1 (5 bases). Germline V lookup: CDR1 MNHNS, CDR2 SASEGT. Between the trimmed V and J ends, which lost 0 bases and 7 bases, there was a span of 15 bases. This CDR3 region has 15 residues. CDR3 nucleotide sequence: TGTGCCAGCAGTGAAGCTCAGGGCCCCTATGGGACCCAGTACTTC. Encoded protein: CASSEAQGPYGTQYF.

This chain joins TRBV19 and TRBJ1-5, with D unclear. CDR3 size: 16 residues. Germline V gives CDR1 LNHDA, CDR2 SQIVND (reference sequence). Trimming stripped 5 bases from V and 3 bases from J, with 17 bases between. The CDR3 nucleotides read TGTGCCAGTAGTCAAGCGACCGGAGGGAACAATCAGCCCCAGCATTTT. It encodes CASSQATGGNNQPQHF.

This chain joins TRBV14 and TRBJ1-3; D remains ambiguous. CDR3 length: 11 amino acids. The germline V gene has CDR1 SGHDN and CDR2 FVKESK. The germline V and J ends were trimmed by 1 base and 11 bases, with 6 bases remaining between them. CDR3 in amino acids: CASSQGGSIYF. The CDR3 DNA is TGTGCCAGCAGCCAAGGAGGATCCATATATTTT.

V usage is TRBV5-4 and J usage is TRBJ2-2; 11 nucleotides line up with TRBD2. The germline CDR1 and CDR2 sequences are SGHNT and YYREEE (reference sequence). CDR3 length equals 17 residues. The V and J ends lost 4 bases and 0 bases, in that order; junction bases with no gene match: 5. This CDR3 is CASSPTSGGTNTGELFF. The CDR3 DNA reads TGTGCCAGCAGCCCTACTAGCGGGGGAACGAACACCGGGGAGCTGTTTTTT.

This clone was recorded only once. CDR3 residues: CASRGQAYEQYF. The CDR3 bases are TGTGCCAGCAGGGGACAGGCCTACGAGCAGTACTTC. V gene TRBV2 combines with J gene TRBJ2-5; 8 positions agree with TRBD1. Gene TRBJ2-7 matches the end of the DNA better, so the J call may be wrong. Germline assignment: CDR1 SNHLY and CDR2 FYNNEI. The CDR3 totals 12 residues.

J is TRBJ2-3 and V is TRBV5-1, with D possibly matching TRBD2 (5 bases). The germline V and J ends were trimmed by 3 bases and 1 base, with 15 bases remaining between them. Germline V gene lookup returns CDR1 SGHRS and CDR2 YFSETQ. The CDR3 consists of 16 residues. CDR3 loop: CASSSTGRGRTDTQYF. In nucleotides, the CDR3 is TGCGCCAGCAGCTCTACCGGTCGGGGTCGCACAGATACGCAGTATTTT.

This chain joins TRBV29-1 and TRBJ1-3; D is uncertain. Germline V gives CDR1 SQVTM, CDR2 ANQGSEA. This CDR3 is 13 amino acids long. The ends were cut back, 4 bases at V and 4 bases at J, with 11 bases in the middle. The CDR3 DNA reads TGCAGCGTTGCGAAGGAGGCGGGAAACACCATATATTTT. Its protein product is CSVAKEAGNTIYF.

The chain carries TRBV7-2 and TRBJ1-6; no clear D. Trimming took 5 bases from V and 7 from J, leaving 6 bases between them. This CDR3 is 12 amino acids long. Germline CDR1 SGHTA, CDR2 FQGNSA. Here the CDR3 reads CASSPSNSPLHF. The CDR3 region has the DNA TGTGCCAGCAGCCCGAGCAATTCACCCCTCCACTTT.

This chain uses TRBV6-5 with TRBJ2-4; tentative D call: TRBD2 (5 bases). V lost 6 bases to trimming and J lost 6 bases, with 18 bases between them. Germline V gives CDR1 MNHEY, CDR2 SVGAGI. The length of the CDR3 is 15 residues. CDR3 residues: CASRPISGGLNIQYF. The CDR3 DNA follows: TGTGCCAGCAGACCGATCAGTGGAGGATTAAACATTCAGTACTTC.

This chain joins TRBV5-1 and TRBJ2-1; D is uncertain. There are 14 residues in the CDR3. CDR1 and CDR2 from the germline V gene are SGHRS and YFSETQ. Trimming left V 0 bases short and J 7 bases short, with 11 bases between. The CDR3 DNA reads TGCGCCAGCAGCTTGGCGGCTAACTATAATGAGCAGTTCTTC. This codes for CASSLAANYNEQFF.

J is TRBJ2-5 and V is TRBV7-6, with 10 bases that match TRBD1. V lost 4 bases, J lost 1 base, and 9 bases stayed unmatched. This CDR3 has 17 amino acids. Germline CDR1 SGHVS, CDR2 FNYEAQ. The CDR3 DNA reads TGTGCCAGCAGCTATCGAAGCCGGACAGGGGGCCAAGAGACCCAGTACTTC. Protein sequence: CASSYRSRTGGQETQYF.

This chain uses TRBV5-6 with TRBJ2-5; a weak D match, TRBD1 (5 bases). Trimming removed 2 bases at V and 4 bases at J, with 15 bases between. Germline V gene data show CDR1 as SGHDT and CDR2 as YYEEEE. The CDR3 contains 15 residues. The CDR3 spells CASSFLGQRSETQYF. The CDR3, as DNA: TGTGCCAGCAGCTTTTTGGGGCAGAGGTCAGAGACCCAGTACTTC.

In its sample, this clone was seen once. The chain links TRBV19 to TRBJ2-1; D perhaps matches TRBD2 (6 bases). Trimming shortened V by 0 bases and J by 9 bases, and 15 bases separated the two germline ends. The germline V gene has CDR1 LNHDA and CDR2 SQIVND (reference sequence). The CDR3 is 15 residues long. The CDR3 protein is CASSIDRWGDGEQFF. As DNA, the CDR3 is TGTGCCAGTAGTATAGATCGGTGGGGGGATGGTGAGCAGTTCTTC.

This clone was observed a few times. The CDR3: CASSPTSGVTGELFF. Here the CDR3 DNA reads TGCGCCAGCAGCCCAACTAGCGGGGTAACCGGGGAGCTGTTTTTT. The chain has TRBV5-1 and TRBJ2-2; 10 nucleotides align to TRBD2. Per germline, CDR1 SGHRS and CDR2 YFSETQ. V trimming: 4 bases; J trimming: 5 bases; junction bases outside the gene matches: 5. The CDR3 is 15 residues long.

This sequence joins TRBV5-6 and TRBJ1-2, with D unclear. V lost 0 bases and J 3 bases, leaving 9 bases between the germline ends. This CDR3 spans 14 amino acids. Germline V lookup: CDR1 SGHDT, CDR2 YYEEEE. CDR3 nucleotides: TGTGCCAGCAGCTTGGAAGACACCGACTATGGCTACACCTTC. Encoded protein: CASSLEDTDYGYTF.

The chain is built from TRBV18 and TRBJ1-6, with no clear D. CDR1 and CDR2 (germline): KGHSH, LQKENI. Trimming pared 8 bases from V and 0 bases from J, leaving 8 bases between. This CDR3 has 14 residues. The CDR3 region is CASRRSSYNSPLHF. The CDR3 DNA reads as TGTGCCAGCCGGAGAAGCTCCTATAATTCACCCCTCCACTTT.

The genes are TRBV5-6 and TRBJ2-5; D call uncertain. V was cut by 5 bases and J by 3 bases, with 14 bases left in between. The CDR3 is 14 residues long. CDR1 and CDR2 from the germline V gene are SGHDT and YYEEEE. The CDR3 DNA follows: TGTGCCAGCAGATACCCGGGTAGAGAAGAGACCCAGTACTTC. It encodes CASRYPGREETQYF. Complete variable domain (other parts from reference TRBV5-6 and TRBJ2-5): DAGVTQSPTHLIKTRGQQVTLRCSPKSGHDTVSWYQQALGQGPQFIFQYYEEEERQRGNFPDRFSGHQFPNYSSELNVNALLLGDSALYLCASRYPGREETQYFGPGTRLLVL.

V and J are TRBV2 and TRBJ2-5, with D perhaps TRBD2 (6 bases). The CDR3 runs to 16 residues. Trimming shortened V by 6 bases and J by 5 bases, and 22 bases separated the two germline ends. CDR1 is SNHLY, CDR2 FYNNEI, per germline. The CDR3 loop is CASRTTPGLGSETQYF. In DNA, the CDR3 is TGTGCCAGCAGGACTACACCGGGACTGGGCTCCGAGACCCAGTACTTC. The full variable domain, in which reference TRBV2 and TRBJ2-5 provide the parts outside the CDR3, is EPEVTQTPSHQVTQMGQEVILRCVPISNHLYFYWYRQILGQKVEFLVSFYNNEISEKSEIFDDQFSVERPDGSNFTLKIRSTKLEDSAMYFCASRTTPGLGSETQYFGPGTRLLVL.